A single sample is the source of the 8 T cell receptor beta chains below, sequenced in a study of cytomegalovirus exposure and HLA in healthy donors. The PCR was carried out with 60 Vbeta primers and 13 Jbeta primers. Only in-frame clones appear in the TCRdb table, and some are missing; sequencing was by immunoSEQ multiplex PCR. The table has more than 50,000 clones, approximately 71% seen once; the top ten hold nearly 25%. Sequencing was performed on PBMCs. The receptor set was obtained from a middle-aged man in good health and CMV-seropositive.

V gene TRBV4-1 combines with J gene TRBJ1-5, with 7 bases that match TRBD1. Germline assignment: CDR1 MGHRA and CDR2 YSYEKL. V lost 2 bases and J lost 9; bases outside the gene matches: 4. The CDR3 has 13 residues. The CDR3 loop is CASSQTGDRPQHF. The CDR3 nucleotides read TGCGCCAGCAGCCAAACAGGGGATCGGCCCCAGCATTTT.

The J gene is TRBJ2-1, the V gene TRBV19; 7 bases agree with TRBD1. V lost 7 bases and J lost 8; bases outside the gene matches: 17. This CDR3 spans 16 amino acids. CDR1 and CDR2 (germline): LNHDA, SQIVND (reference sequence). The CDR3 spells CASKTGALVTNYEQFF. The DNA of the CDR3 is TGTGCCAGTAAAACAGGGGCGCTGGTTACGAATTATGAGCAGTTCTTC. Together with reference TRBV19 and TRBJ2-1, the CDR3 gives the full variable domain: DGGITQSPKYLFRKEGQNVTLSCEQNLNHDAMYWYRQDPGQGLRLIYYSQIVNDFQKGDIAEGYSVSREKKESFPLTVTSAQKNPTAFYLCASKTGALVTNYEQFFGPGTRLTVL.

This chain connects TRBV6-1 to TRBJ1-2; 8 bases are shared with TRBD1. V trimming: 11 bases; J trimming: 2 bases; junction bases outside the gene matches: 10. There are 14 residues in the CDR3. Per germline, CDR1 MNHNS and CDR2 SASEGT. The DNA for the CDR3 is TGTGCCTCATGTCCGAGACAGGGGAACTATGGCTACACCTTC. Residues: CASCPRQGNYGYTF.

This rearrangement joins TRBV7-2 to TRBJ1-1; 7 bases are shared with TRBD1. This CDR3 spans 17 amino acids. From germline, CDR1 is SGHTA and CDR2 FQGNSA. With V trimmed by 1 base and J by 0 bases, 8 bases remained unmatched. As DNA, the CDR3 is TGTGCCAGCAGCTTAGAGTACAGGACAGGTGTGAACACTGAAGCTTTCTTT. Translated: CASSLEYRTGVNTEAFF. The full variable domain, rest sourced from reference TRBV7-2 and TRBJ1-1, is GAGVSQSPSNKVTEKGKDVELRCDPISGHTALYWYRQSLGQGLEFLIYFQGNSAPDKSGLPSDRFSAERTGGSVSTLTIQRTQQEDSAVYLCASSLEYRTGVNTEAFFGQGTRLTVV.

This clone has just a few counts. J is TRBJ1-5 and V is TRBV7-2; maybe TRBD1 (6 bases). V lost 4 bases to trimming and J lost 6 bases, with 19 bases between them. Germline V gene lookup returns CDR1 SGHTA and CDR2 FQGNSA. The CDR3 is 16 amino acids. In DNA form, the CDR3 reads TGTGCCAGCAGCTCTCAGTCGGCAGGGGTAGGTCAGCCCCAGCATTTT. Its protein product is CASSSQSAGVGQPQHF.

This clone appeared a few times. J is TRBJ1-2 and V is TRBV4-3, with 10 positions matching TRBD1. CDR3 length: 15 residues. Per the germline V gene, CDR1 is LGHNA and CDR2 is YSLEER. Trimming cost V 0 bases and J 5 bases; bases outside gene matches: 3. CDR3 sequence: CASSQDLDRGYGYTF. CDR3 bases: TGCGCCAGCAGCCAAGACCTGGACAGGGGGTATGGCTACACCTTC.

This clone came up a few times. The genes are TRBV19 and TRBJ1-6; 7 bases agree with TRBD1. V shed 3 bases, J shed 2 bases, and the junction held 1 base outside the gene matches. CDR3 length equals 15 residues. Germline assignment: CDR1 LNHDA and CDR2 SQIVND (reference sequence). CDR3 in amino acids: CASSIGTAYNSPLHF. The CDR3 nucleotides are TGTGCCAGTAGTATTGGGACAGCCTATAATTCACCCCTCCACTTT.

This clone has more than one count but fewer than ten. This rearrangement joins TRBV10-3 to TRBJ2-3, with a weak D call TRBD1 (5 bases). Trimming took 0 bases from V and 4 from J, leaving 5 bases between them. Per germline, CDR1 ENHRY and CDR2 SYGVKD. The length of the CDR3 is 13 residues. The CDR3, as DNA: TGTGCCATCAGTGAGTCACAGGCAGATACGCAGTATTTT. Translating gives CAISESQADTQYF.